The 7 T cell receptor beta chains below all came from one sample that was sequenced in a study of Ad26.COV2.S vaccination and SARS-CoV-2 variants. The protocol was immunoSEQ multiplex PCR, while the TCRdb copy is restricted to in-frame clones and leaves out a portion. The sample holds around 250,000 clones, roughly 85% seen once. Treatment: roughly 18 received Ad26.COV2.S at low or high dose, single or two shots; about 5 received placebo; per-sample allocation not given. Day 63 after the first injection of vaccine or placebo was the sampling time. Material: peripheral blood, obtained in a trial of Ad26.COV2.S vaccine versus placebo. These receptor sequences come from a person aged 18 to 65 who received the Ad26.COV2.S COVID-19 vaccine or a placebo.

V gene TRBV5-5 combines with J gene TRBJ1-1; D ambiguous. Germline V gene lookup returns CDR1 SGHKS and CDR2 YYEKEE (reference sequence). The CDR3 is made up of 13 amino acids. V lost 0 bases and J lost 0, with 3 bases in between. CDR3 bases: TGTGCCAGCAGCTTGGATGTGAACACTGAAGCTTTCTTT. Translation gives CASSLDVNTEAFF.

This clone was recorded a few times. The V gene is TRBV2, the J gene TRBJ2-1, with D tentatively TRBD2 (5 bases). Germline loops: CDR1 SNHLY, CDR2 FYNNEI. CDR3 length: 12 residues. The V gene lost 6 bases and the J gene lost 8 bases, with 11 bases spanning the gap. CDR3 sequence: CASRLAGDEQFF. CDR3 nucleotides: TGTGCCAGCAGGCTAGCTGGCGATGAGCAGTTCTTC.

The genes are TRBV7-9 and TRBJ1-4; D call uncertain. There are 15 residues in the CDR3. The V end was cut by 1 base, the J end by 3 bases, with 9 bases between. Per the germline V gene, CDR1 is SEHNR and CDR2 is FQNEAQ (reference sequence). In DNA form, the CDR3 reads TGTGCCAGCAGCTTAGTCGAGGGAGCTAATGAAAAACTGTTTTTT. Translating gives CASSLVEGANEKLFF.

Remarks on this clone: Other DNA sequences in this specimen translate into the identical CDR3. The V and J genes are TRBV12-3 or TRBV12-4 and TRBJ1-6, with TRBD1 as a possible D gene (5 bases). V was trimmed by 2 bases and J by 7 bases, leaving 6 bases between them. There are 13 residues in the CDR3. The CDR3 spells CASSLSGNSPLHF. The CDR3 DNA reads TGTGCCAGCAGTTTATCAGGGAATTCACCCCTCCACTTT.

The genes are TRBV5-8 and TRBJ2-7, with 8 bases identical to TRBD1. With V trimmed by 5 bases and J by 7 bases, 17 bases remained unmatched. CDR3 length equals 16 residues. CDR1 and CDR2 from the germline V gene are SGHTS and YDEGEE. The CDR3: CASRLPFRTGIGEQYF. In DNA, the CDR3 is TGTGCCAGCAGACTACCTTTTCGGACAGGGATTGGAGAGCAGTACTTC.

This sequence joins TRBV5-5 and TRBJ2-6, with no clear D. The CDR3 runs 15 residues. V lost 0 bases and J lost 2, with 6 bases in between. Germline V CDR1 and CDR2: SGHKS, YYEKEE (reference sequence). This chain's CDR3 is CASSLATPGANVLTF. Written as DNA, the CDR3 is TGTGCCAGCAGCTTGGCTACTCCTGGGGCCAACGTCCTGACTTTC.

The chain joins TRBV10-3 to TRBJ2-1; 8 bases map to TRBD1. Trimming took 4 bases from V and 4 from J; bases not matched to a gene: 3. The CDR3 covers 14 residues. Germline V gives CDR1 ENHRY, CDR2 SYGVKD. Here the CDR3 DNA reads TGTGCCATCAGTGGACAGGGGAGTTACAATGAGCAGTTCTTC. It translates to CAISGQGSYNEQFF.